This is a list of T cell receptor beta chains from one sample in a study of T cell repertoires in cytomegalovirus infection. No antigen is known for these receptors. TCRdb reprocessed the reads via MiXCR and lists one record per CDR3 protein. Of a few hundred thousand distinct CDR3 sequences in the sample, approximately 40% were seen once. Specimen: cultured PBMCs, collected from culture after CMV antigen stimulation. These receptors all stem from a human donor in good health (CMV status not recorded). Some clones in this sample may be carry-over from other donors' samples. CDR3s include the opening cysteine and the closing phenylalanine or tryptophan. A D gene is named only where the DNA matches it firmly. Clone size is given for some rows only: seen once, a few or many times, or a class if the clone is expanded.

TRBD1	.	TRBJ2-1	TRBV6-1	TGTGCCAGCAGACAGGGGACCTACAATGAGCAGTTCTTC	CASRQGTYNEQFF
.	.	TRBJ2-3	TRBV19	TGTGCCAGACAGGAGACGGGGGATACGCAGTATTTT	CARQETGDTQYF
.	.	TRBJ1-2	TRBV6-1	TGTGCCAGCAGTGAAAATTGGGAGAACTATGGCTACACCTTC	CASSENWENYGYTF
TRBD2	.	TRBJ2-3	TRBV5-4	TGTGCCAGCTCCTCCCGGCTAGCGGTTAGCACAGATACGCAGTATTTT	CASSSRLAVSTDTQYF
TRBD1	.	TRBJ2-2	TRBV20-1	TGCAGTGCTAGTGCGCCCAGGGGGCCCGGGGAGCTGTTTTTT	CSASAPRGPGELFF
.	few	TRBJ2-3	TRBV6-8	TGTGCCAGCAGTTACGGGCTGAGCACAGATACGCAGTATTTT	CASSYGLSTDTQYF
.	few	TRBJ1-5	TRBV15	TGTGCCACCAGCAGACGACGACAGGCGGCCAATCAGCCCCAGCATTTT	CATSRRRQAANQPQHF
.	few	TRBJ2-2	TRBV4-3	TGCGCCAGCAGCCAAGAGCCAGCGAGTACCGGGGAGCTGTTTTTT	CASSQEPASTGELFF
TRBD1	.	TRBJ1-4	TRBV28	TGTGCCAGCAGTCTTACAGGGGGAAGGTCTGAAGAACTGTTTTTT	CASSLTGGRSEELFF
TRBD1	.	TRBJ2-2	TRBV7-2	TGTGCCAGCAGCTTAGGAGGGACAGGGGCCGGCGGGGAGCTGTTTTTT	CASSLGGTGAGGELFF
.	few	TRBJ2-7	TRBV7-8	TGTGCCAGCAGCTTAGCAGGATACTCCTACGAGCAGTACTTC	CASSLAGYSYEQYF
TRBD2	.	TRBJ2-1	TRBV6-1	TGTGCCAGCAGTCGACCAGCGGGAGGGTTCTACAATGAGCAGTTCTTC	CASSRPAGGFYNEQFF
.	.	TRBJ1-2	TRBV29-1	TGCAGCGTTGCGGTCAGGAGTTTGGGCTACACCTTC	CSVAVRSLGYTF
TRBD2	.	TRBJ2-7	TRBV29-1	TGCAGCGTTGTGCGGGGGGACGGCGAGCAGTACTTC	CSVVRGDGEQYF
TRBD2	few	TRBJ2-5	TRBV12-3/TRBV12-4	TGTGCCAGCAGTTGGGCGCTAGCGGGGTACCAAGAGACCCAGTACTTC	CASSWALAGYQETQYF
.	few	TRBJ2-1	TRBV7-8	TGTGCCAGCAGCTTAGGGGGGGGCGGTTTTGGGGAGCAGTTCTTC	CASSLGGGGFGEQFF
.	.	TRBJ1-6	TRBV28	TGTGCCAGCAGTACCCCGACAGAACCTAATTCACCCCTCCACTTT	CASSTPTEPNSPLHF
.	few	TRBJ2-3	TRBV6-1	TGTGCCAGCAGTGAATTTGTGGATACGCAGTATTTT	CASSEFVDTQYF
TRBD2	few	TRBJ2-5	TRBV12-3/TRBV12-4	TGTGCCAGCAGTGAGCGGGGGGGTCAAGAGACCCAGTACTTC	CASSERGGQETQYF
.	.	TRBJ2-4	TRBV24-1	TGTGCCACCAGTGATTTGCCTTCCAAAAACATTCAGTACTTC	CATSDLPSKNIQYF
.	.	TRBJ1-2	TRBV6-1	TGTGCCAGCACCTTCGGGCCCCCAAGGGGGTATGGCTACACCTTC	CASTFGPPRGYGYTF
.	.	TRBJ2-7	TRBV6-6	TGTGCCAGCAGTTACCTAGCATCAAGCTCCTACGAGCAGTACTTC	CASSYLASSSYEQYF
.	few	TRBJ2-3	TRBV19	TGTGCCAGTAGTATCGGGCATGATACGCAGTATTTT	CASSIGHDTQYF
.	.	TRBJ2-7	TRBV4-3	TGCGCCAGCAGCCAAGACCGACTAGGTCTCTACGAGCAGTACTTC	CASSQDRLGLYEQYF
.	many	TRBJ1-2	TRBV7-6	TGTGCCAGCAGCTTTACGGACTCCCTAGAAGTATCTTTC	CASSFTDSLEVSF
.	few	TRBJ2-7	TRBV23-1	TGCGCCAGCAGTCAGGGCAGGGTTTGGAAGTACTTC	CASSQGRVWKYF
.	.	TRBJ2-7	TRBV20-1	TGCAGTGCTAGGGTGTATACCTCCTACGAGCAGTACTTC	CSARVYTSYEQYF
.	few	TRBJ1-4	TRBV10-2	TGCGCCAACCGGGCCACTAATGAAAAACTGTTTTTT	CANRATNEKLFF
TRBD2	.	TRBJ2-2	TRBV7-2	TGTGCCAGCAGCCCCCTAGCGGGAGGTATCACCGGGGAGCTGTTTTTT	CASSPLAGGITGELFF
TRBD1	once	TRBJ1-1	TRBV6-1	TGTGCCAGCAGTACAACAGGGGATAACACTGAAGCTTTCTTT	CASSTTGDNTEAFF
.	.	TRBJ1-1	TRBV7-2	TGTGCCAGTGGCGGGTCTTTGAACACTGAAGCTTTCTTT	CASGGSLNTEAFF
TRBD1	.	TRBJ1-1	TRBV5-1	TGCGCCAGCAGCTCAACAGGGGGCGAACTGAACACTGAAGCTTTCTTT	CASSSTGGELNTEAFF
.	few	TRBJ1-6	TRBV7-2	TGTGCCAGCAGGCCCCGCCCATTGCCGAATTCACCCCTCCACTTT	CASRPRPLPNSPLHF
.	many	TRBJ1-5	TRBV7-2	TGTGCCAGCAGCTCCCCCGGGGCCGCCAGTGGGCCCCAGCATTTT	CASSSPGAASGPQHF
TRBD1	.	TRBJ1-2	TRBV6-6	TGTGCCAGCGCGACCCTACCGGGACAGGGGGATTATGGCTACACCTTC	CASATLPGQGDYGYTF
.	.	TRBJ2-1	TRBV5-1	TGCGCCAGCGGTAAAGACAGGGGAGGGGGGGTCGGCGATGAGCGGTTCTTC	CASGKDRGGGVGDERFF
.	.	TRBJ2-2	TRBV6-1	TGTGCCAGCAGTGAAGCCCCCCGGCCCCCGGTGGGGGAGCTGTTTTTT	CASSEAPRPPVGELFF
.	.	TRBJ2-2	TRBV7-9	TGTGCCAGCAGCCCCCTAAGGGGATACAAAGGCGGGGAGCTGTTTTTT	CASSPLRGYKGGELFF
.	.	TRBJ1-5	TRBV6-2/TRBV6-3	TGTGCCAGCACCGTAGATGGCAATCAGCCCCAGCATTTT	CASTVDGNQPQHF
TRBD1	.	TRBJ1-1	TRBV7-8	TGTGCCAGCGGAACTTGGACAGGGTTTTTGGCTTTCTTT	CASGTWTGFLAFF
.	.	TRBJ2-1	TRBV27	TGTGCCTCCGCTCCCATAGGTGGCTACAATGAGCAGTTCTTC	CASAPIGGYNEQFF